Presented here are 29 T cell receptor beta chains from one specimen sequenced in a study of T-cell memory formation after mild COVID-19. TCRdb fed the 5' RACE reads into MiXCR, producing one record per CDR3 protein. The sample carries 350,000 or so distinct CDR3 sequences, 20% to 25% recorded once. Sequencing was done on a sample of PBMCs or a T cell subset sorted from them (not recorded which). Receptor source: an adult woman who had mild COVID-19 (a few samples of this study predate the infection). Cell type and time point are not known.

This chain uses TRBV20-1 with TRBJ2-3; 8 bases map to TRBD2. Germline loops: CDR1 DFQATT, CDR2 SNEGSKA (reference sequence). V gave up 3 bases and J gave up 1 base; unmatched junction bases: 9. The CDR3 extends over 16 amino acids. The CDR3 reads CSASGASGLRTDTQYF. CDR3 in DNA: TGCAGTGCTAGCGGGGCTAGCGGGTTGCGCACAGATACGCAGTATTTT.

CDR3 sequence (DNA): TGTGCCAGCAGCTTCCTGTCGAACGGCGGGATTCAGTACTTC. Residues: CASSFLSNGGIQYF. J is TRBJ2-4 and V is TRBV5-4; D may be TRBD2 (5 bases). The V end was cut by 2 bases, the J end by 10 bases, with 16 bases between. The germline V gene encodes CDR1 SGHNT and CDR2 YYREEE (reference sequence). This CDR3 comprises 14 residues.

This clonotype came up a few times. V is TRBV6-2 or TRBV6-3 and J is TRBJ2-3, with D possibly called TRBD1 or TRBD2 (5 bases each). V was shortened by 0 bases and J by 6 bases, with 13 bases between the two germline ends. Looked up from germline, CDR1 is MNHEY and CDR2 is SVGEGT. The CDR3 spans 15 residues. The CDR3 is CASSYSGTELDTQYF. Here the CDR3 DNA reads TGTGCCAGCAGTTACTCCGGGACGGAGCTCGATACGCAGTATTTT.

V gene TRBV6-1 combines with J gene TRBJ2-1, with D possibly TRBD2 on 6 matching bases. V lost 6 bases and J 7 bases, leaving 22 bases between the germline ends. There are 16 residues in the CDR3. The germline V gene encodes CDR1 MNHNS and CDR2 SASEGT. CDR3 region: CASRIQAGQARNEQFF. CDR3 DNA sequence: TGTGCCAGCAGAATACAAGCGGGCCAGGCAAGGAATGAGCAGTTCTTC.

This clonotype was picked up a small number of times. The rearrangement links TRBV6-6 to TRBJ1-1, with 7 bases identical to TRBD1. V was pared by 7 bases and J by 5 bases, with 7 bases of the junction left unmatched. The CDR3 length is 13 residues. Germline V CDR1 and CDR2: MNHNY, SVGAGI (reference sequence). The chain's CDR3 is CASTRTGETEAFF. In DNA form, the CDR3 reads TGTGCCAGCACCAGAACAGGGGAAACTGAAGCTTTCTTT.

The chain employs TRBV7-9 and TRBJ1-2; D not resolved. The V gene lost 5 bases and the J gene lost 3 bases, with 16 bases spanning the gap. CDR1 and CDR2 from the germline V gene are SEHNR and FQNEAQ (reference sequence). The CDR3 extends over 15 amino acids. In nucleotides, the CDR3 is TGTGCCAGCAGCCCCCCATTGGGCAGAGACTATGGCTACACCTTC. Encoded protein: CASSPPLGRDYGYTF.

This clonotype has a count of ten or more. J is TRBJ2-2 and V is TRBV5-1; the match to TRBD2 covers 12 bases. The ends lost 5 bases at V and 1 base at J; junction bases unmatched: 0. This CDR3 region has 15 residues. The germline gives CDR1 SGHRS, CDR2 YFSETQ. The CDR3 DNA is TGCGCCAGCAGGGGACTAGCGGGGAACACCGGGGAGCTGTTTTTT. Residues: CASRGLAGNTGELFF.

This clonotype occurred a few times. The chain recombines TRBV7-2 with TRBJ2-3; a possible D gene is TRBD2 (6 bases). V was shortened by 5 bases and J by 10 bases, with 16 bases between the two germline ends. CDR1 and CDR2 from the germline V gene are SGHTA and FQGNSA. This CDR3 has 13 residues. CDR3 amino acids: CASSRRDLNAQYF. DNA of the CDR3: TGTGCCAGCAGCCGTCGGGACTTAAATGCGCAGTATTTT.

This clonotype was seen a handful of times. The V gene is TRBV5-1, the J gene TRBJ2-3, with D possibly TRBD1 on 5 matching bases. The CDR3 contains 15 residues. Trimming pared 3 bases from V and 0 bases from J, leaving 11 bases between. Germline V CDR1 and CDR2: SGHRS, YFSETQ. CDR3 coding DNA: TGCGCCAGCAGCTCTGGACCAGGGAGCACAGATACGCAGTATTTT. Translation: CASSSGPGSTDTQYF.

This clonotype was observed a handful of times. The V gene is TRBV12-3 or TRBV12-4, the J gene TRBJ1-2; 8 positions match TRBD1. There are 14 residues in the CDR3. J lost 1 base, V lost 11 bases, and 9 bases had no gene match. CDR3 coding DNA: TGTGCCTCCGCACAGGGGGAGCTTAACTATGGCTACACCTTC. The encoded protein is CASAQGELNYGYTF.

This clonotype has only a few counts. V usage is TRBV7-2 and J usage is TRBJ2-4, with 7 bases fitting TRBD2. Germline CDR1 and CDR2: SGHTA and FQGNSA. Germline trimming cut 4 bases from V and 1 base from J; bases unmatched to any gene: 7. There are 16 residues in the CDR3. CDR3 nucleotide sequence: TGTGCCAGCAGCTCCGAAAGCGGGACGGCCAAAAACATTCAGTACTTC. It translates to CASSSESGTAKNIQYF.

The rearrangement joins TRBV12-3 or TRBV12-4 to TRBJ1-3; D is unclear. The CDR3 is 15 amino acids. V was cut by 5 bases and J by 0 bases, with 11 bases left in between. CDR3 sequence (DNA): TGTGCCAGCAGTGTGGGCCTCTCCTCTGGAAACACCATATATTTT. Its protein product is CASSVGLSSGNTIYF.

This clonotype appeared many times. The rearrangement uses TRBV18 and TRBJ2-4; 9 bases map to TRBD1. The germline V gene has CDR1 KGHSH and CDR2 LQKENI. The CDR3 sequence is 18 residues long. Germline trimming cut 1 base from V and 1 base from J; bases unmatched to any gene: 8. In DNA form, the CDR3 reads TGTGCCAGCTCACCACGCGGACCGGGACAGGGTGCCAAAAACATTCAGTACTTC. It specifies CASSPRGPGQGAKNIQYF. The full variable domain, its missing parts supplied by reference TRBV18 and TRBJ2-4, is NAGVMQNPRHLVRRRGQEARLRCSPMKGHSHVYWYRQLPEEGLKFMVYLQKENIIDESGMPKERFSAEFPKEGPSILRIQQVVRGDSAAYFCASSPRGPGQGAKNIQYFGAGTRLSVL.

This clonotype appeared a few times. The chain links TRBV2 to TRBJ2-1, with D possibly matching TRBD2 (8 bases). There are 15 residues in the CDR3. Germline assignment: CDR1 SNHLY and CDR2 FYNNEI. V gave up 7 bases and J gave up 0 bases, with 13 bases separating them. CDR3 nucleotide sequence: TGTGCCAGCACAGGGGGACTAGTCTCCTACAATGAGCAGTTCTTC. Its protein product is CASTGGLVSYNEQFF.

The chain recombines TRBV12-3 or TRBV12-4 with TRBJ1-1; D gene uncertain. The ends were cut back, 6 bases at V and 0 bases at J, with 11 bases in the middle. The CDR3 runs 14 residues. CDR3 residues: CASSRPSVNTEAFF. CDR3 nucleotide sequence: TGTGCCAGCAGCCGCCCATCCGTGAACACTGAAGCTTTCTTT.

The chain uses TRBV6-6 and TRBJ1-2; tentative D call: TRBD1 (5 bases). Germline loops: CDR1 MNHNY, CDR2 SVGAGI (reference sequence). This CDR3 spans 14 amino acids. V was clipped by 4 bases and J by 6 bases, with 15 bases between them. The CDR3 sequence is CASSFPGAEDGYTF. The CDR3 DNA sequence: TGTGCCAGCAGTTTCCCCGGGGCCGAGGATGGCTACACCTTC.

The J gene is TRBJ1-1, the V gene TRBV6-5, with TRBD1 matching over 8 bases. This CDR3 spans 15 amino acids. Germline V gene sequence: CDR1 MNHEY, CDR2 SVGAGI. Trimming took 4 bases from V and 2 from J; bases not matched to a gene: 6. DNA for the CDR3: TGTGCCAGCAGTTCCGGGACAGGACTTAACACTGAAGCTTTCTTT. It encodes CASSSGTGLNTEAFF.

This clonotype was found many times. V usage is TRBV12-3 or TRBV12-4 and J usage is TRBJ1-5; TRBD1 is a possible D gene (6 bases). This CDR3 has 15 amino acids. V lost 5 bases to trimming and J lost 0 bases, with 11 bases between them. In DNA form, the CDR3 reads TGTGCCAGCAGTCCCACCAGGGGTAGCAATCAGCCCCAGCATTTT. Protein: CASSPTRGSNQPQHF.

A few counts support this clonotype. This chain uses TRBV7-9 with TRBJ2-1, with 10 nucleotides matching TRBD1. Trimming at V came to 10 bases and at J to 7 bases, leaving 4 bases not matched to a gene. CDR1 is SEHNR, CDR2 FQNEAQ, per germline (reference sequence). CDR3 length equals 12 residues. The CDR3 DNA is TGTGCCACAGGACAGGGGGGTAATGAGCAGTTCTTC. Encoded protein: CATGQGGNEQFF.

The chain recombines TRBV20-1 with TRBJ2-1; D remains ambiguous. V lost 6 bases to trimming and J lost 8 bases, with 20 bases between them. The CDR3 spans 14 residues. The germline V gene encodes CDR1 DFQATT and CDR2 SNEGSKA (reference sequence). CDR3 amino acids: CSAQDGPVLHEQFF. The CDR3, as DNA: TGCAGTGCCCAGGACGGTCCCGTCTTGCATGAGCAGTTCTTC.

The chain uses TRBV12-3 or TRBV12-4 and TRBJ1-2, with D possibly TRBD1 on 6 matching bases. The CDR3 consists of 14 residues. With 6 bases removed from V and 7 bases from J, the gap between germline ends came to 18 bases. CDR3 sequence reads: CASRPNQGFSGYTF. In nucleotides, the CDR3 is TGTGCCAGCAGGCCTAATCAGGGGTTCAGTGGCTACACCTTC.

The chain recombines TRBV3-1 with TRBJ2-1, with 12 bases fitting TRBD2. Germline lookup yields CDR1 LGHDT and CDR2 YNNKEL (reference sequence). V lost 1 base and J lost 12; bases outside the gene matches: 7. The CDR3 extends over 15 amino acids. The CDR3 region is CASSQATSGGFGQFF. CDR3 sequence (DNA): TGTGCCAGCAGCCAAGCGACTAGCGGGGGTTTTGGGCAGTTCTTC.

The CDR3 DNA reads TGTGCCAGCAGCTCCTTGACTAGCGGGACCTACGAGCAGTACTTC. This sequence encodes CASSSLTSGTYEQYF. This chain links TRBV13 with TRBJ2-7; 11 nucleotides align to TRBD2. The J segment lost 2 bases and the V segment lost 4 bases, leaving 4 bases of the junction unmatched. The CDR3 runs 15 residues. Per the germline V gene, CDR1 is PRHDT and CDR2 is FYEKMQ (reference sequence).

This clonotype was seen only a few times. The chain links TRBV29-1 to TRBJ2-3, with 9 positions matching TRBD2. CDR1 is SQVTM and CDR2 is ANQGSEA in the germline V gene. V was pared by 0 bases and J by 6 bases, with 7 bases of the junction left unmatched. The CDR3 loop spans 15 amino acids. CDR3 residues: CSVEETSGLWDTQYF. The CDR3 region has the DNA TGCAGCGTTGAAGAGACTAGCGGCTTATGGGATACGCAGTATTTT.

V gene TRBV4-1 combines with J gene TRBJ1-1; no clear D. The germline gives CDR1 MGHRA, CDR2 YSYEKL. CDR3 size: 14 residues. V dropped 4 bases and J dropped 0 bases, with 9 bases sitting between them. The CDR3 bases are TGCGCCAGCAGCCCCTCTCTGATGAACACTGAAGCTTTCTTT. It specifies CASSPSLMNTEAFF.

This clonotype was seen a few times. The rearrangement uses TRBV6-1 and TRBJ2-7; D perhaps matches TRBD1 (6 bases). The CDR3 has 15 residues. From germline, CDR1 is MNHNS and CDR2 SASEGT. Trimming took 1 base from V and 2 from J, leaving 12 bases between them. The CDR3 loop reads CASSEDRTVAYEQYF. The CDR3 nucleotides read TGTGCCAGCAGTGAAGACCGGACAGTAGCCTACGAGCAGTACTTC.

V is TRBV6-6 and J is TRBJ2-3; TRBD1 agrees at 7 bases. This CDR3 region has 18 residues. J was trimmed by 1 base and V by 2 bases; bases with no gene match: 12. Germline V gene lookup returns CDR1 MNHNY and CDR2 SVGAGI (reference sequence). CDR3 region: CASSYRYRWDRGTDTQYF. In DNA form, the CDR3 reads TGTGCCAGCAGTTACCGTTACCGGTGGGACAGAGGCACAGATACGCAGTATTTT.

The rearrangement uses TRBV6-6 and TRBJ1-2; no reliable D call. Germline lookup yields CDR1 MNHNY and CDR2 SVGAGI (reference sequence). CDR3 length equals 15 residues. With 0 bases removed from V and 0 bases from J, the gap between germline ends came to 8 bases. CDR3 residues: CASSYSDLANYGYTF. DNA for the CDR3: TGTGCCAGCAGTTACTCGGACCTAGCTAACTATGGCTACACCTTC.

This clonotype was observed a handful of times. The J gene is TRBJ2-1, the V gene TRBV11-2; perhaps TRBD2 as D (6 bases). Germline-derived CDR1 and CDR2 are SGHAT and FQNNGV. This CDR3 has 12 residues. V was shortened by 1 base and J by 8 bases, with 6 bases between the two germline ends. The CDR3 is CASSLAGDEQFF. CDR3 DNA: TGTGCCAGCAGCTTAGCGGGAGATGAGCAGTTCTTC.